This T cell receptor (beta chain) was obtained from a study of T cells in narcolepsy. In the study overall: Patients with NT1 or NT2 and healthy control donors were enrolled.

The CDR3 runs to 14 residues. Clones were sequenced by immunoSEQ multiplex PCR, and TCRdb holds only the in-frame ones, with some missing. Among roughly 3,100 clones listed, under 80% were seen once. General observations from the study: Same-patient CSF and blood CD4+ T cell clonotypes included HCRT-specific and TRIB2-specific autoreactive ones.

Of note for this clone: Its antigen is currently unknown.

The receptor's source is a human donor with narcolepsy. The specimen was CD45RA- memory CD8+ T cells from PBMCs. V is TRBV21-1 and J is TRBJ2-4; TRBD2 is the table's D call, not checked against the DNA. TRBV21-1 is a pseudogene locus. This chain's CDR3 is CALGGPLAKNIQYF. For the CDR3, the DNA is TGTGCCCTGGGAGGGCCTCTAGCCAAAAACATTCAGTACTTC.